Presented here are 5 T cell receptor beta chains from one specimen sequenced in a study of blood T cell repertoires in COVID-19. Clones were read by immunoSEQ multiplex PCR, and TCRdb kept only the in-frame ones, dropping some. Of about 200,000 clones listed, around 90% are singletons. The sample taken for sequencing was peripheral blood. These receptors were taken from a man aged 35 to 55 with acute or convalescent COVID-19.

The rearrangement joins TRBV30 to TRBJ1-1; D perhaps matches TRBD1 (5 bases). Trimming took off 1 base at V and 10 bases at J, with 7 bases between the two ends. Germline values: CDR1 GTSNPN, CDR2 SVGIG (reference sequence). There are 10 residues in the CDR3. DNA for the CDR3: TGTGCCTGGAGTGGAAGGGGAGCTTTCTTT. Protein sequence: CAWSGRGAFF.

The chain carries TRBV5-1 and TRBJ1-5, with D hard to call. The V and J ends lost 0 bases and 3 bases respectively, with 7 bases between them. The germline CDR1 and CDR2 sequences are SGHRS and YFSETQ. CDR3 length: 14 residues. CDR3 sequence: CASSLGGANQPQHF. In DNA form, the CDR3 reads TGCGCCAGCAGCTTGGGAGGCGCCAATCAGCCCCAGCATTTT.

The rearrangement links TRBV5-1 to TRBJ2-7; the match to TRBD1 covers 7 bases. Germline trimming cut 5 bases from V and 4 bases from J; bases unmatched to any gene: 6. Looked up from germline, CDR1 is SGHRS and CDR2 is YFSETQ. This CDR3 is built from 13 residues. This chain's CDR3 is CASSTGQLYEQYF. The CDR3 coding sequence is TGCGCCAGCAGTACGGGACAGCTATACGAGCAGTACTTC.

The rearrangement joins TRBV11-2 to TRBJ2-7, with D possibly matching TRBD1 (5 bases). The CDR3 sequence is 14 residues long. V was trimmed by 1 base and J by 1 base, leaving 8 bases between them. Germline V gives CDR1 SGHAT, CDR2 FQNNGV. CDR3 loop: CASSLVQGSYEQYF. For the CDR3, the DNA is TGTGCCAGCAGCTTAGTCCAGGGATCCTACGAGCAGTACTTC. Supplemented by reference TRBV11-2 and TRBJ2-7, the full variable domain reads EAGVAQSPRYKIIEKRQSVAFWCNPISGHATLYWYQQILGQGPKLLIQFQNNGVVDDSQLPKDRFSAERLKGVDSTLKIQPAKLEDSAVYLCASSLVQGSYEQYFGPGTRLTVT.

This chain connects TRBV18 to TRBJ2-3, with a possible D match to TRBD1 (7 bases). In germline, CDR1 is KGHSH, CDR2 LQKENI. Trimming pared 8 bases from V and 10 bases from J, leaving 28 bases between. The length of the CDR3 is 16 residues. The CDR3 loop reads CASHQGGSKKKTPQYF. In nucleotides, the CDR3 is TGTGCCAGCCATCAGGGGGGCTCCAAAAAAAAGACCCCGCAGTATTTT. The entire variable domain, with the rest obtained from reference TRBV18 and TRBJ2-3, is as follows: NAGVMQNPRHLVRRRGQEARLRCSPMKGHSHVYWYRQLPEEGLKFMVYLQKENIIDESGMPKERFSAEFPKEGPSILRIQQVVRGDSAAYFCASHQGGSKKKTPQYFGPGTRLTVL.